The 25 T cell receptor beta chains below all came from one sample that was sequenced in a study of T cell responses to AZD1222 COVID-19 vaccine. Profiling relied on immunoSEQ multiplex PCR, and the TCRdb table lists in-frame clones only, not all of them. The sample lists 100,000 to 120,000 clones; roughly nine tenths were seen once. This sample comprised peripheral blood, obtained on day 0 of AZD1222 vaccination. The receptors shown here come from an adult in good health.

The gene calls are TRBV30 and TRBJ1-5, with 8 positions matching TRBD1. CDR3 length: 13 amino acids. Per the germline V gene, CDR1 is GTSNPN and CDR2 is SVGIG (reference sequence). The trim removed 4 bases at V and 5 bases at J, leaving 4 bases unmatched. The CDR3 reads CAWTDRGDQPQHF. The CDR3 DNA reads as TGTGCCTGGACCGACAGGGGCGATCAGCCCCAGCATTTT. The variable domain in full, completed from reference TRBV30 and TRBJ1-5, reads SQTIHQWPATLVQPVGSPLSLECTVEGTSNPNLYWYRQAAGRGLQLLFYSVGIGQISSEVPQNLSASRPQDRQFILSSKKLLLSDSGFYLCAWTDRGDQPQHFGDGTRLSIL.

This chain joins TRBV5-1 and TRBJ2-2; TRBD2 matches 14 bases. Trimming cost V 4 bases and J 6 bases; bases outside gene matches: 2. Germline V gene sequence: CDR1 SGHRS, CDR2 YFSETQ. The CDR3 loop spans 15 amino acids. CDR3 DNA: TGCGCCAGCAGCCCGGGACTAGCGGGGGCCGGGGAGCTGTTTTTT. Encoded protein: CASSPGLAGAGELFF.

This CDR3 is CASSPDRGILETQYF. The CDR3 nucleotides are TGTGCCAGCAGTCCAGACAGGGGGATTTTGGAGACCCAGTACTTC. The rearrangement links TRBV7-9 to TRBJ2-5, with 9 bases matching TRBD1. The CDR3 contains 15 residues. Germline V lookup: CDR1 SEHNR, CDR2 FQNEAQ (reference sequence). J was trimmed by 5 bases and V by 6 bases; bases with no gene match: 10. The full variable domain, rest sourced from reference TRBV7-9 and TRBJ2-5, is DTGVSQNPRHKITKRGQNVTFRCDPISEHNRLYWYRQTLGQGPEFLTYFQNEAQLEKSRLLSDRFSAERPKGSFSTLEIQRTEQGDSAMYLCASSPDRGILETQYFGPGTRLLVL.

This chain connects TRBV9 to TRBJ1-1; 8 bases are a match to TRBD1. The CDR3 sequence is 16 residues long. V lost 4 bases to trimming and J lost 4 bases; unmatched junction nucleotides: 12. Germline V gene data show CDR1 as SGDLS and CDR2 as YYNGEE. This CDR3 is CASSPQTGQVGTEAFF. DNA of the CDR3: TGTGCCAGCAGCCCGCAAACGGGACAGGTCGGCACTGAAGCTTTCTTT.

The V and J genes are TRBV7-9 and TRBJ2-1; 8 positions agree with TRBD2. The CDR3 is 15 amino acids. V was pared by 1 base and J by 9 bases, with 8 bases of the junction left unmatched. The germline V gene has CDR1 SEHNR and CDR2 FQNEAQ (reference sequence). The DNA of the CDR3 is TGTGCCAGCAGCTTAGGGACTAGCCGCACAGCTGAGCAGTTCTTC. It codes for CASSLGTSRTAEQFF.

This clone was seen a few times. The chain is built from TRBV11-2 and TRBJ1-2, with unresolved D. Trimming took 5 bases from V and 3 from J, leaving 7 bases between them. This CDR3 spans 12 amino acids. Germline V gene data show CDR1 as SGHAT and CDR2 as FQNNGV. The CDR3 here is CASSPGYYGYTF. The CDR3 DNA reads TGTGCCAGCAGCCCGGGGTACTATGGCTACACCTTC. The complete variable domain, with remaining parts taken from reference TRBV11-2 and TRBJ1-2, reads EAGVAQSPRYKIIEKRQSVAFWCNPISGHATLYWYQQILGQGPKLLIQFQNNGVVDDSQLPKDRFSAERLKGVDSTLKIQPAKLEDSAVYLCASSPGYYGYTFGSGTRLTVV.

The chain carries TRBV20-1 and TRBJ2-5; 12 bases align to TRBD2. CDR1 is DFQATT, CDR2 SNEGSKA, per germline (reference sequence). CDR3 length: 11 amino acids. The CDR3 nucleotides are TGCCTAGCGGGAGGGCAAGAGACCCAGTACTTC. This sequence encodes CLAGGQETQYF.

This clone has only one observation. The chain couples TRBV5-8 to TRBJ1-5, with D possibly being TRBD1 (5 bases). This CDR3 region has 16 residues. CDR1 and CDR2 (germline): SGHTS, YDEGEE. V lost 2 bases, J lost 0 bases, and 12 bases lay in between. The CDR3 region is CASSFSGGVSNQPQHF. The DNA for the CDR3 is TGTGCCAGCAGCTTCTCGGGGGGTGTTAGCAATCAGCCCCAGCATTTT.

The rearrangement joins TRBV28 to TRBJ2-1; a weak D match, TRBD2 (5 bases). The CDR3 runs to 13 residues. Germline loops: CDR1 MDHEN, CDR2 SYDVKM. The V gene lost 8 bases and the J gene lost 5 bases, with 13 bases spanning the gap. CDR3 in amino acids: CASRRKTNNEQFF. In nucleotides, the CDR3 is TGTGCCAGCCGTCGGAAGACTAACAATGAGCAGTTCTTC.

The V and J genes are TRBV19 and TRBJ2-7; D is perhaps TRBD1 (5 bases). CDR1 and CDR2 from the germline V gene are LNHDA and SQIVND (reference sequence). The CDR3 covers 15 residues. Deletions cut 5 bases from V and 3 bases from J, with 17 bases between. The CDR3: CASSLVARAIYEQYF. CDR3 in DNA: TGTGCCAGTAGTCTGGTGGCCAGGGCGATCTACGAGCAGTACTTC.

This chain uses TRBV27 with TRBJ1-5; possible D gene TRBD1, 6 bases. Deletions cut 4 bases from V and 13 bases from J, with 20 bases between. The CDR3 contains 14 residues. The germline CDR1 and CDR2 sequences are MNHEY and SMNVEV (reference sequence). In DNA form, the CDR3 reads TGTGCCAGCAGTTCCTTCGACAGGCTGGGCCATCAGCATTTT. Encoded protein: CASSSFDRLGHQHF.

The V call is TRBV28, the J call TRBJ2-3; unclear D gene. Germline CDR1 and CDR2: MDHEN and SYDVKM. Between the trimmed V and J ends, which lost 8 bases and 1 base, there was a span of 16 bases. The CDR3 has 15 residues. CDR3 protein: CASGLVNRGTDTQYF. In DNA form, the CDR3 reads TGTGCCAGCGGCCTCGTAAACCGGGGCACAGATACGCAGTATTTT. Full variable domain (remainder filled in from reference TRBV28 and TRBJ2-3): DVKVTQSSRYLVKRTGEKVFLECVQDMDHENMFWYRQDPGLGLRLIYFSYDVKMKEKGDIPEGYSVSREKKERFSLILESASTNQTSMYLCASGLVNRGTDTQYFGPGTRLTVL.

The chain couples TRBV19 to TRBJ1-2; a possible D gene is TRBD1 (6 bases). CDR1 is LNHDA and CDR2 is SQIVND in the germline V gene (reference sequence). The CDR3 length is 17 residues. V lost 7 bases and J lost 5, with 26 bases in between. The CDR3 reads CASTMGGSRRNYYGYTF. The CDR3 bases are TGTGCCAGTACCATGGGGGGCTCCAGGAGGAACTATTATGGCTACACCTTC.

The CDR3 DNA reads TGTGCCAGCACCTTGCGCCCCGCGGGGAAACTGTTTTTT. It encodes CASTLRPAGKLFF. The chain joins TRBV6-5 to TRBJ1-4, with D unclear. In germline, CDR1 is MNHEY, CDR2 SVGAGI. V lost 7 bases, J lost 11 bases, and 17 bases lay in between. The CDR3 has 13 amino acids.

The rearrangement links TRBV9 to TRBJ1-2; D is undetermined. The V end lost 3 bases, the J end lost 5 bases, and 14 bases lay between the germline ends. From germline, CDR1 is SGDLS and CDR2 YYNGEE. The CDR3 is 14 amino acids. The CDR3 sequence: CASSAPERVYGYTF. CDR3 coding DNA: TGTGCCAGCAGCGCCCCCGAGAGGGTATATGGCTACACCTTC.

V is TRBV2 and J is TRBJ2-7; 7 bases line up with TRBD1. This CDR3 is built from 14 residues. The germline gives CDR1 SNHLY, CDR2 FYNNEI. After removal of 6 bases from V and 0 bases from J, the junction contained 5 bases not matched to a gene. The DNA for the CDR3 is TGTGCCAGCAGCGGCAGGGGGACCTCCTACGAGCAGTACTTC. Translated: CASSGRGTSYEQYF.

This clone was seen a handful of times. The chain recombines TRBV29-1 with TRBJ1-1; D gene unclear. This CDR3 region has 13 residues. Per the germline V gene, CDR1 is SQVTM and CDR2 is ANQGSEA. V lost 6 bases to trimming and J lost 4 bases, with 15 bases between them. This chain's CDR3 is CSVFTVTPTEAFF. CDR3 nucleotides: TGCAGCGTCTTCACTGTCACACCCACTGAAGCTTTCTTT.

This clone showed up just once. This chain uses TRBV9 with TRBJ2-5; TRBD1 matches at 7 bases. Germline values: CDR1 SGDLS, CDR2 YYNGEE. The CDR3 spans 17 residues. The V and J ends lost 0 bases and 0 bases, in that order; junction bases with no gene match: 8. DNA for the CDR3: TGTGCCAGCAGCGTAGCTCCGAACAGGGGTTACCAAGAGACCCAGTACTTC. It translates to CASSVAPNRGYQETQYF. Full variable domain (missing parts from reference TRBV9 and TRBJ2-5): DSGVTQTPKHLITATGQRVTLRCSPRSGDLSVYWYQQSLDQGLQFLIQYYNGEERAKGNILERFSAQQFPDLHSELNLSSLELGDSALYFCASSVAPNRGYQETQYFGPGTRLLVL.

The V gene is TRBV19, the J gene TRBJ1-5; D perhaps matches TRBD1 (5 bases). The CDR3 covers 15 residues. CDR1 LNHDA and CDR2 SQIVND come from the germline V gene (reference sequence). Trimming took off 5 bases at V and 6 bases at J, with 17 bases between the two ends. The CDR3 here is CASSPLGGAAQPQHF. DNA of the CDR3: TGTGCCAGTAGTCCCCTTGGAGGGGCGGCTCAGCCCCAGCATTTT. Together with reference TRBV19 and TRBJ1-5, the CDR3 gives the full variable domain: DGGITQSPKYLFRKEGQNVTLSCEQNLNHDAMYWYRQDPGQGLRLIYYSQIVNDFQKGDIAEGYSVSREKKESFPLTVTSAQKNPTAFYLCASSPLGGAAQPQHFGDGTRLSIL.

This clone was seen only once. The gene calls are TRBV19 and TRBJ2-1; no definite D call. There are 14 residues in the CDR3. The germline CDR1 and CDR2 sequences are LNHDA and SQIVND (reference sequence). V was shortened by 3 bases and J by 2 bases, with 8 bases between the two germline ends. The CDR3 region has the DNA TGTGCCAGTAGTATTTTGGATGCCTACAATGAGCAGTTCTTC. It specifies CASSILDAYNEQFF. The full variable domain, rest sourced from reference TRBV19 and TRBJ2-1, is DGGITQSPKYLFRKEGQNVTLSCEQNLNHDAMYWYRQDPGQGLRLIYYSQIVNDFQKGDIAEGYSVSREKKESFPLTVTSAQKNPTAFYLCASSILDAYNEQFFGPGTRLTVL.

The chain combines TRBV10-3 with TRBJ2-3, with unresolved D. Trimming took 7 bases from V and 6 from J, leaving 11 bases between them. CDR3 size: 12 residues. CDR1 is ENHRY and CDR2 is SYGVKD in the germline V gene. CDR3 nucleotide sequence: TGTGCCATCACATCTACCGGGGATACGCAGTATTTT. Translation gives CAITSTGDTQYF.

This clone was picked up a small number of times. This rearrangement joins TRBV29-1 to TRBJ1-2; D not resolved. The CDR3 extends over 11 amino acids. Trimming took off 4 bases at V and 4 bases at J, with 7 bases between the two ends. Germline V gives CDR1 SQVTM, CDR2 ANQGSEA. CDR3 sequence (DNA): TGCAGCGTTGTACTTTTCTATGGCTACACCTTC. This gives the protein CSVVLFYGYTF.

CDR3 coding DNA: TGTGCCAGCAGTGAAACAGGGGGCGGTCAGCCCCAGCATTTT. Amino acid sequence: CASSETGGGQPQHF. This chain uses TRBV28 with TRBJ1-5; TRBD1 matches 9 bases. Germline CDR1 reads MDHEN; CDR2 reads SYDVKM. Unmatched junction bases numbered 5, after V lost 5 bases and J lost 6 bases. The CDR3 consists of 14 residues.

The chain links TRBV28 to TRBJ1-6, with TRBD1 matching over 9 bases. Per the germline V gene, CDR1 is MDHEN and CDR2 is SYDVKM. J gave up 3 bases and V 4 bases, and 4 bases lay outside the gene matches. CDR3 length: 16 amino acids. The CDR3: CASSWGGQGYNSPLHF. Written as DNA, the CDR3 is TGTGCCAGCAGTTGGGGGGGACAGGGCTATAATTCACCCCTCCACTTT. The complete variable domain, with remaining parts taken from reference TRBV28 and TRBJ1-6, reads DVKVTQSSRYLVKRTGEKVFLECVQDMDHENMFWYRQDPGLGLRLIYFSYDVKMKEKGDIPEGYSVSREKKERFSLILESASTNQTSMYLCASSWGGQGYNSPLHFGNGTRLTVT.

J is TRBJ1-1 and V is TRBV5-1, with 9 bases fitting TRBD1. CDR3 size: 14 residues. CDR1 SGHRS and CDR2 YFSETQ come from the germline V gene. The V and J ends lost 4 bases and 4 bases, in that order; junction bases with no gene match: 5. Written as DNA, the CDR3 is TGCGCCAGCAGCAGGGACAGGGCCACCACTGAAGCTTTCTTT. Protein: CASSRDRATTEAFF.